This T cell receptor (beta chain) was documented in a study of T cells after posttransplantation cyclophosphamide. Overall study findings and caveats: Tissue-infiltrating T cells from skin or gut overlapped little with blood T cells.

The length of the CDR3 is 15 residues. V lost 9 bases, J lost 2 bases, and 14 bases lay in between. Per the germline V gene, CDR1 is LNHDA and CDR2 is SQIVND (reference sequence). As to this clone: Its antigen is still unknown.

Profiling relied on immunoSEQ multiplex PCR, and the TCRdb table lists in-frame clones only, not all of them. Of tens of thousands of clones listed, about 93% are singletons. The rearrangement joins TRBV19 to TRBJ2-6; a possible D gene is TRBD2 (5 bases). The receptor was isolated from a woman aged 25-40 years in good health and a related stem cell transplant donor. Material for sequencing was PBMCs. The CDR3 sequence is CASSPRGTGANVLTF. CDR3 nucleotides: TGTGCCAGCAGCCCTCGGGGAACTGGGGCCAACGTCCTGACTTTC.